This T cell receptor beta chain was recovered during a study of blood T cell repertoires in COVID-19. Study-level background: COVID-19 samples collected from the United States, Italy and Spain covered acute and convalescent phases.

The assay was immunoSEQ multiplex PCR, and TCRdb's table has in-frame clones only and misses some. The sample records 190,000 or so clones, over 80% being singletons. V was clipped by 0 bases and J by 8 bases, with 4 bases between them. This CDR3 contains 10 residues. Germline CDR1 is DFQATT and CDR2 is SNEGSKA (reference sequence). The gene calls are TRBV20-1 and TRBJ1-2, with D hard to call. This TCR was recovered from a man between 60 and 75 years old with COVID-19, enrolled during active disease. The sequencing input was peripheral blood. The DNA of the CDR3 is TGCAGTGCTAGAGATGAGGGCTACACCTTC. Encoded protein: CSARDEGYTF.